This TCR beta chain was documented in a study of cytomegalovirus exposure and HLA in healthy donors. About the study: Around 87 million unique TCRs, all from HLA-typed donors, were included in an early release of the data.

To note about this clone: Its antigen is currently unknown.

13 Jbeta primers and 60 Vbeta primers were used for the PCR. Clones were read by immunoSEQ multiplex PCR, and TCRdb kept only the in-frame ones, dropping some. Among some 74,000 clones listed, around three quarters were seen once. This CDR3 contains 14 residues. The germline gives CDR1 SGDLS, CDR2 YYNGEE. J lost 6 bases, V lost 2 bases, and 2 bases had no gene match. Study-wide findings and caveats: Most TCRs appeared rarely, but some public TCRs recurred in many donors.

The sample consisted of PBMCs. V usage is TRBV9 and J usage is TRBJ2-7; 13 positions agree with TRBD2. The sequence derives from a male donor in good health and CMV-seronegative. CDR3 sequence (DNA): TGTGCCAGCAGCGTTGGACTAGCGGGAGTCGAGCAGTACTTC. It is translated as CASSVGLAGVEQYF.